The clone carrying this T cell receptor beta chain showed up many times. The antigen is not known. Amplification of TCR beta CDR3 regions used RNA as the template. The HTBI primer set drove a first-round RT-PCR of the TCR CDR3. TCRdb redid the calling of the multiplex PCR reads with MiXCR, one entry per CDR3 protein. The table has about 600,000 distinct CDR3 sequences, approximately 15% seen once. This entry comes from a study of T cells in Graves' hyperthyroidism and ophthalmopathy. Study-wide findings and caveats: Within blood appeared most thyroid clonotypes that had expanded above 0.001. The model forecast ophthalmopathy, anticipating it by a median 6.5 months before onset.

Uncontrolled infection, other autoimmune disease, pregnancy or lactation excluded patients. The sequence derives from a young woman with Graves' ophthalmopathy. The sequenced sample consisted of blood.

In DNA form, the CDR3 reads TGCGCCAGCAGCCAAGGGTTCATGGCGGGAGGACAAGAGACCCAGTACTTC. Amino acid sequence: CASSQGFMAGGQETQYF. V and J are TRBV4-1 and TRBJ2-5, with TRBD2 matching over 8 bases. The CDR3 loop spans 17 amino acids. Germline V gives CDR1 MGHRA, CDR2 YSYEKL. After removal of 1 base from V and 2 bases from J, the junction contained 9 bases not matched to a gene.